This is a list of T cell receptor beta chains from one sample in a study of metastatic and nonmetastatic thyroid tumors. TCRdb ran MiXCR on the PCR reads. Here the sample spans 30,000 to 40,000 clones, approximately 13% being singletons. The sequenced material came from blood. These receptors all stem from a female donor with papillary thyroid cancer or a benign thyroid nodule (not recorded which). Some clones in this sample may be carry-over from other donors' samples. The conserved cysteine and the conserved F or W are not part of the CDR3 here. The order of the fields is CDR3 protein, V gene.

ARSPPGTGYCYT TRBV6-2/TRBV6-3
ATSREQGFPISNQPQH TRBV15
SAPPGGNTEAF TRBV20-1
ASGQGRDTIY TRBV28
ASSFDSWTYEQY TRBV27
ASSITPRSQHEQY TRBV9
ASNGLAGSYEQY TRBV5-1
TSSLFPSGSFTDTQY TRBV27
ASENLGLAGQNTGELF TRBV6-6
ATSEPPRPGGEKLF TRBV24-1
ASSEGGMSSAF TRBV10-1
ASSRAIRDRLSTDTQY TRBV6-2/TRBV6-3
ASSLALGQLGTEAF TRBV7-6
ASSGQGREYEQY TRBV9
TSSQYQETQY TRBV5-5
ASSRTGQSEAF TRBV6-1
SARVPSGKAGELF TRBV20-1
ATSDPSRDSGNYEQY TRBV24-1
ASASGIGNEQF TRBV19
ASSPLSERSSYNEQF TRBV11-1
ASSLGRGASGEQY TRBV5-1
ASSVSDRRSNEKLF TRBV27
ASSTTRGISAQY TRBV12-3/TRBV12-4
ASSQDSYNEQF TRBV4-1
ASSRGFIGAWNTGELF TRBV11-2
ASMGLAGPSYNGQF TRBV6-1
ASSYRGQRSGELF TRBV6-2/TRBV6-3
ASHGLAGETDTQY TRBV19
ASSLGLSQETQY TRBV6-1
ASSEASGSSYEQY TRBV6-1
ASSLSRQIYGYT TRBV27
ASSQRGNTEAF TRBV18
ASGLPGKVTEAF TRBV5-4
ASTRKGQSYEQY TRBV12-3/TRBV12-4
ASSLGQATNEKLF TRBV28
ASSGREDDEQY TRBV6-1
SAPGGGARFGKLF TRBV20-1
ASSLSGGNQPQH TRBV5-1
ASKTGGGPYNEQF TRBV6-1
ARSPSGSPNEQY TRBV10-1
ASSPKRGLIGTGELF TRBV11-2
ASSEGPANTEAF TRBV5-5